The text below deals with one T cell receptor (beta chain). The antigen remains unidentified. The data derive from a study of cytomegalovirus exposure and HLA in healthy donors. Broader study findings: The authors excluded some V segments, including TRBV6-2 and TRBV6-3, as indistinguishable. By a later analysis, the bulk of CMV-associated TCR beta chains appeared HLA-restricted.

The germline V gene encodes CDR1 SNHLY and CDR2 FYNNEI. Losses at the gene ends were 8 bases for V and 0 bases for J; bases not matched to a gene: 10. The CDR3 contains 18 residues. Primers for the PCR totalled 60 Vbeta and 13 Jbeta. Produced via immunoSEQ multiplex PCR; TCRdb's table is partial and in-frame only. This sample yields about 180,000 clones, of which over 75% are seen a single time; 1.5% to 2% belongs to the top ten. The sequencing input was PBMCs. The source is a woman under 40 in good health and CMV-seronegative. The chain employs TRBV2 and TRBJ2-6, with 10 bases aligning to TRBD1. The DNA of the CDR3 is TGTGCCAGCTTCCTATCCGGGACAGGGGCCTCTGGGGCCAACGTCCTGACTTTC. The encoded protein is CASFLSGTGASGANVLTF.